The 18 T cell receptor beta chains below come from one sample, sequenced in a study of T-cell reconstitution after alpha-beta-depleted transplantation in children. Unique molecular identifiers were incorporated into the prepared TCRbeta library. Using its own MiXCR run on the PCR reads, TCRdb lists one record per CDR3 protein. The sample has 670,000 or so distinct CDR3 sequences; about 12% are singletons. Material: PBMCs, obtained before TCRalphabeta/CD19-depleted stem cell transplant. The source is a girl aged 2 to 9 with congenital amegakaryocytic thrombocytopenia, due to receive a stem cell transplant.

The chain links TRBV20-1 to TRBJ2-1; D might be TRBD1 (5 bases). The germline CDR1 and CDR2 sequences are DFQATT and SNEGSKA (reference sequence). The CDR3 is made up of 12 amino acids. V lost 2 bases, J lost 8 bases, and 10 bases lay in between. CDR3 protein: CSARTGHHEQFF. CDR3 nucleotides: TGCAGTGCTAGAACAGGCCATCATGAGCAGTTCTTC.

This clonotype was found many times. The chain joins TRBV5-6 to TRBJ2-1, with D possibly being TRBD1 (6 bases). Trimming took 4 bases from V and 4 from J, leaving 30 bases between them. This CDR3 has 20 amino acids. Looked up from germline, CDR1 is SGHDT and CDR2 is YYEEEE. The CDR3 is CASSPWARGFDIGDYNEQFF. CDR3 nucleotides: TGTGCCAGCAGCCCCTGGGCTAGGGGGTTCGATATAGGGGATTACAATGAGCAGTTCTTC.

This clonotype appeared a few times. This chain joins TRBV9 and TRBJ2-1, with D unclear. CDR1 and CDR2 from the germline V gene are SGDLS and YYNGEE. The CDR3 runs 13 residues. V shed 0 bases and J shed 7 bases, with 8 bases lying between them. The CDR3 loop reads CASSVDYRNEQFF. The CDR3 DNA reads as TGTGCCAGCAGCGTAGACTATCGGAATGAGCAGTTCTTC.

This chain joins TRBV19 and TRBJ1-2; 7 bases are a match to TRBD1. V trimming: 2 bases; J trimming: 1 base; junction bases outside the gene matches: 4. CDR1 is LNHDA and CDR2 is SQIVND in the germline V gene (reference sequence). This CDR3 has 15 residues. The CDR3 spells CASSISGTDNYGYTF. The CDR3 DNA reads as TGTGCCAGTAGTATAAGCGGGACAGATAACTATGGCTACACCTTC.

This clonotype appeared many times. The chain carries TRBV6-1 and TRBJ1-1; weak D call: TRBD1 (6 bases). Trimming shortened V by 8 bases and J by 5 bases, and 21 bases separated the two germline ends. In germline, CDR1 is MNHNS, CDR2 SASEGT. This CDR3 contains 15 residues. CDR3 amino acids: CASVSGAPLRTEAFF. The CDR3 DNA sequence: TGTGCCAGCGTGTCGGGGGCTCCCCTTCGAACTGAAGCTTTCTTT.

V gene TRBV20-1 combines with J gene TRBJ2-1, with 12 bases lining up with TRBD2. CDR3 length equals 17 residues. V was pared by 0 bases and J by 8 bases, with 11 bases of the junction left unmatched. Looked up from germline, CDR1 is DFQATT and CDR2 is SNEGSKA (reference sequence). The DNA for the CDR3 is TGCAGTGCTAGAGATGCAGCCACTAGCGGGAGGCCCGATGAGCAGTTCTTC. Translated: CSARDAATSGRPDEQFF.

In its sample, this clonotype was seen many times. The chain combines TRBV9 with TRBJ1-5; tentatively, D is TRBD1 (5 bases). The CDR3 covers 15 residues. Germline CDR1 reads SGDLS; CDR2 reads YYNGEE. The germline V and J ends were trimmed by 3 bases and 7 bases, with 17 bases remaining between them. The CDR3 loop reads CASSAASGLRQPQHF. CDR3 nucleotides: TGTGCCAGCAGCGCCGCCTCGGGGCTTCGGCAGCCCCAGCATTTT.

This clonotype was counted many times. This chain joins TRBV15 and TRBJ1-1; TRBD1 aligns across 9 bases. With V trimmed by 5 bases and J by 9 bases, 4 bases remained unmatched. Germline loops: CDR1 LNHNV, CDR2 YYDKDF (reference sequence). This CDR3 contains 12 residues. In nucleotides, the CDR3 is TGTGCCACCAGCCCACAGGGGGCTCAAGCTTTCTTT. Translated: CATSPQGAQAFF.

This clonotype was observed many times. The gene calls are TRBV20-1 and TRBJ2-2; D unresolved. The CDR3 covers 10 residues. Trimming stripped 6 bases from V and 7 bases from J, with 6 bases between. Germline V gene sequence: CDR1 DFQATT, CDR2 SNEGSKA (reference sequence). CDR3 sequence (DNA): TGCAGTGCCAGCGACGGGGAGCTGTTTTTT. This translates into CSASDGELFF.

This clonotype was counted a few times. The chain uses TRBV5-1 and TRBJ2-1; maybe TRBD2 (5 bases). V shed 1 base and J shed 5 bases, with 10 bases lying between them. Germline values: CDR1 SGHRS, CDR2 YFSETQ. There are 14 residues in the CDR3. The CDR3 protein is CASSLYTGNNEQFF. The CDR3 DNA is TGCGCCAGCAGCTTGTATACCGGGAACAATGAGCAGTTCTTC.

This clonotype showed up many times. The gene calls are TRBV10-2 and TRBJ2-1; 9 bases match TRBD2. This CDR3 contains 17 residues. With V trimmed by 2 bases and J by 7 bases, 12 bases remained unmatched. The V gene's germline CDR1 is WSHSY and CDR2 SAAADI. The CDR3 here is CASSETSAGGPRNEQFF. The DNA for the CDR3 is TGCGCCAGCAGTGAGACGTCGGCGGGAGGGCCTAGAAATGAGCAGTTCTTC.

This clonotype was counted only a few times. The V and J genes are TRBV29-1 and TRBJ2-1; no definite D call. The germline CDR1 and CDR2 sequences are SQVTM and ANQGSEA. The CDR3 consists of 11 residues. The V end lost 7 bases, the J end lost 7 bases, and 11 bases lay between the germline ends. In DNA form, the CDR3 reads TGCAGCGCTGGATATGAAAATGAGCAGTTCTTC. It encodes CSAGYENEQFF.

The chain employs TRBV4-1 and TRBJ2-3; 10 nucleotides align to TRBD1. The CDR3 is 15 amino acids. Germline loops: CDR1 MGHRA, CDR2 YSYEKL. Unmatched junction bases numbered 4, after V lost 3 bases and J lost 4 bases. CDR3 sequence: CASSQSGTGADTQYF. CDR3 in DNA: TGCGCCAGCAGCCAGTCCGGGACAGGGGCAGATACGCAGTATTTT.

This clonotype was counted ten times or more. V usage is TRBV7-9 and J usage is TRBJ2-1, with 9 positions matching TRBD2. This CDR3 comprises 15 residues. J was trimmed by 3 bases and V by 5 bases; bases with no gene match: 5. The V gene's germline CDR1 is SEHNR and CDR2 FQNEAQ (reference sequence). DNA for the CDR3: TGTGCCAGCAGCCTCATAGCGGGAGTCTACAATGAGCAGTTCTTC. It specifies CASSLIAGVYNEQFF.

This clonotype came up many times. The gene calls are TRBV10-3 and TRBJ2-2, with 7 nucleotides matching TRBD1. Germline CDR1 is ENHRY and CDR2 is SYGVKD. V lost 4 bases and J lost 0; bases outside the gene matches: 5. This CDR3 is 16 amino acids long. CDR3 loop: CAISALQGSNTGELFF. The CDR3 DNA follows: TGTGCCATCAGTGCACTACAGGGGTCGAACACCGGGGAGCTGTTTTTT.

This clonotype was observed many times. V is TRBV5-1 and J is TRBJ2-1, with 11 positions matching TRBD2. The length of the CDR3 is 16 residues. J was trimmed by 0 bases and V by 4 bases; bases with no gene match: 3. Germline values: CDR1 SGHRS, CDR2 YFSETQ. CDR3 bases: TGCGCCAGCAGCCAGGGACTAGCGGCCTCCTACAATGAGCAGTTCTTC. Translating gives CASSQGLAASYNEQFF.

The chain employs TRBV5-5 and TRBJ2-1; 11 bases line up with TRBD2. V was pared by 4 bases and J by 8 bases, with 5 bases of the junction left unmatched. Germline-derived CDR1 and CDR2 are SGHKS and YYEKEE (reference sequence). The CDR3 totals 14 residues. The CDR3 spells CASSRFSGRDEQFF. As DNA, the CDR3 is TGTGCCAGCAGCCGATTTAGCGGGAGGGATGAGCAGTTCTTC.

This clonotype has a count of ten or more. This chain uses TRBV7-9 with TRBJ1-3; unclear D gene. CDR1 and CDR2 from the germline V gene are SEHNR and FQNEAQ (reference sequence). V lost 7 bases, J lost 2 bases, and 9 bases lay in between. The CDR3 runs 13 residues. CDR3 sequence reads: CASIQAAGNTIYF. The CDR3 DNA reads TGTGCCAGCATCCAGGCGGCTGGAAACACCATATATTTT. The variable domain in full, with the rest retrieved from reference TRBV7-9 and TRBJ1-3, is DTGVSQNPRHKITKRGQNVTFRCDPISEHNRLYWYRQTLGQGPEFLTYFQNEAQLEKSRLLSDRFSAERPKGSFSTLEIQRTEQGDSAMYLCASIQAAGNTIYFGEGSWLTVV.